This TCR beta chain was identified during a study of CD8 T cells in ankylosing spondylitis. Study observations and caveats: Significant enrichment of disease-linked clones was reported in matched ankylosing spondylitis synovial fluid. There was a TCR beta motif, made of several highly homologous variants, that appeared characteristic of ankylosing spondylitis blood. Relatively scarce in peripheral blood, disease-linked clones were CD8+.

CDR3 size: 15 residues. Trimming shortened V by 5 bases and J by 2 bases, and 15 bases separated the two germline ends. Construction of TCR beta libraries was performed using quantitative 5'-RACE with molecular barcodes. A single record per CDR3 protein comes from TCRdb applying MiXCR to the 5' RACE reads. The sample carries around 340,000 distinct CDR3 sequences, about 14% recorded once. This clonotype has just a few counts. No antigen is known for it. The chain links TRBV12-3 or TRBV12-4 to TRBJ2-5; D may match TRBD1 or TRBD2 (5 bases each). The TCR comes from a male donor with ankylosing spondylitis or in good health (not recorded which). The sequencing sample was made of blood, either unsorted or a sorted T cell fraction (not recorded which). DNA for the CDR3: TGTGCCAGCAGTCCCCTCGGGACGGGACAAGAGACCCAGTACTTC. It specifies CASSPLGTGQETQYF.